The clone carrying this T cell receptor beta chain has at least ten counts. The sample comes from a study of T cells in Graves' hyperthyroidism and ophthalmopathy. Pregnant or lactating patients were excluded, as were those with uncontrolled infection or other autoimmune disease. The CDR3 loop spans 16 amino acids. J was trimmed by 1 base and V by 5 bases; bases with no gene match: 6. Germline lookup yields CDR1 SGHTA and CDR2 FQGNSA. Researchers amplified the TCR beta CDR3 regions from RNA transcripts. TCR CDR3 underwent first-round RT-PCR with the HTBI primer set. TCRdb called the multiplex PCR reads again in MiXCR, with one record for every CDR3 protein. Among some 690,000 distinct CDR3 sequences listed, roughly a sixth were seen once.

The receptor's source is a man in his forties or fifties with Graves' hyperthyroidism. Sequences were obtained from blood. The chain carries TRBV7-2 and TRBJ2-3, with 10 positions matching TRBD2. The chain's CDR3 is CASSVGLARRTDTQYF. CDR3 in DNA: TGTGCCAGCAGCGTGGGACTAGCGAGACGCACAGATACGCAGTATTTT. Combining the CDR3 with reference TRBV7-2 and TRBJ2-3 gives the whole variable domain GAGVSQSPSNKVTEKGKDVELRCDPISGHTALYWYRQSLGQGLEFLIYFQGNSAPDKSGLPSDRFSAERTGGSVSTLTIQRTQQEDSAVYLCASSVGLARRTDTQYFGPGTRLTVL.